This entry lists 20 T cell receptor beta chains sequenced from one sample in a study of cytomegalovirus exposure and HLA in healthy donors. The PCR contained 60 Vbeta and 13 Jbeta primers. Assay: immunoSEQ multiplex PCR; the TCRdb copy retains only in-frame clones and omits some. The data contain about 110,000 clones, roughly three fifths of them singletons. The material sequenced was PBMCs. The receptors shown here come from a young man in good health and CMV-seropositive.

This chain links TRBV9 with TRBJ2-1; 10 bases align to TRBD2. Germline assignment: CDR1 SGDLS and CDR2 YYNGEE. There are 14 residues in the CDR3. Trimming took 3 bases from V and 9 from J; bases not matched to a gene: 6. CDR3: CASSAGLATLEQFF. As DNA, the CDR3 is TGTGCCAGCAGCGCGGGACTAGCGACCCTTGAGCAGTTCTTC.

This clone was counted only a few times. This chain joins TRBV5-6 and TRBJ2-5; TRBD1 matches 7 bases. The CDR3 extends over 16 amino acids. CDR1 SGHDT and CDR2 YYEEEE come from the germline V gene. V shed 3 bases, J shed 5 bases, and the junction held 13 bases outside the gene matches. Here the CDR3 reads CASSSSRDRVGETQYF. The CDR3 nucleotides read TGTGCCAGCAGCTCGTCTCGAGACAGGGTCGGGGAGACCCAGTACTTC.

V gene TRBV7-2 combines with J gene TRBJ1-5; D unresolved. The CDR3 is made up of 14 amino acids. The germline CDR1 and CDR2 sequences are SGHTA and FQGNSA. Deletions cut 1 base from V and 3 bases from J, with 7 bases between. In DNA form, the CDR3 reads TGTGCCAGCAGCTTAGATCAATCCAATCAGCCCCAGCATTTT. Its translation is CASSLDQSNQPQHF.

There are a few counts of this clone. V usage is TRBV9 and J usage is TRBJ2-7; possibly TRBD2 for D (5 bases). Trimming pared 4 bases from V and 5 bases from J, leaving 16 bases between. The germline V gene has CDR1 SGDLS and CDR2 YYNGEE. The CDR3 sequence is 14 residues long. The DNA of the CDR3 is TGTGCCAGCAGCTATTCCGGGAAGCTCGACGAGCAGTACTTC. Its translation: CASSYSGKLDEQYF. Drawing the rest from reference TRBV9 and TRBJ2-7, the complete variable domain is DSGVTQTPKHLITATGQRVTLRCSPRSGDLSVYWYQQSLDQGLQFLIQYYNGEERAKGNILERFSAQQFPDLHSELNLSSLELGDSALYFCASSYSGKLDEQYFGPGTRLTVT.

The chain joins TRBV9 to TRBJ1-1; no clear D gene. CDR1 is SGDLS, CDR2 YYNGEE, per germline. V shed 0 bases and J shed 5 bases, with 14 bases lying between them. The CDR3 is 15 amino acids. CDR3 in amino acids: CASSVGRSPGTEAFF. The CDR3, as DNA: TGTGCCAGCAGCGTAGGGCGGTCCCCCGGGACTGAAGCTTTCTTT.

The rearrangement joins TRBV6-5 to TRBJ2-7; perhaps TRBD1 as D (6 bases). There are 13 residues in the CDR3. The ends were cut back, 2 bases at V and 4 bases at J, with 9 bases in the middle. Germline V gene lookup returns CDR1 MNHEY and CDR2 SVGAGI. In DNA form, the CDR3 reads TGTGCCAGCAGTTACGCGGACAGTTACGAGCAGTACTTC. It specifies CASSYADSYEQYF.

This clone was seen a single time. The chain joins TRBV7-9 to TRBJ2-1; a weak D match, TRBD1 (5 bases). Trimming removed 5 bases at V and 2 bases at J, with 10 bases between. The CDR3 extends over 14 amino acids. The germline CDR1 and CDR2 sequences are SEHNR and FQNEAQ (reference sequence). The CDR3 here is CASSPPTAYNEQFF. As DNA, the CDR3 is TGTGCCAGCAGCCCGCCGACAGCCTACAATGAGCAGTTCTTC.

The V gene is TRBV6-4, the J gene TRBJ1-6; D is unresolved. From germline, CDR1 is MRHNA and CDR2 SNTAGT. Trimming cost V 6 bases and J 9 bases, with 12 bases left between them. There are 13 residues in the CDR3. The CDR3 loop is CASSRVESSPLHF. The CDR3 nucleotides read TGTGCCAGCAGCCGGGTCGAGAGTTCACCCCTCCACTTT.

This clone came up once. The sample carries other DNA sequences with the same CDR3. This chain links TRBV9 with TRBJ2-2; the match to TRBD1 covers 8 bases. This CDR3 region has 16 residues. Germline V CDR1 and CDR2: SGDLS, YYNGEE. V gave up 4 bases and J gave up 1 base; unmatched junction bases: 6. The CDR3 nucleotides read TGTGCCAGCAGCCCTAGAGGACAGGGGAACACCGGGGAGCTGTTTTTT. This translates into CASSPRGQGNTGELFF.

This clone was seen more than once but under ten times. CDR3 sequence (DNA): TGTGCCAGCAGCTTGGTAGGCGGGGCCACTGAAGCTTTCTTT. It yields the protein CASSLVGGATEAFF. The chain links TRBV5-4 to TRBJ1-1; D might be TRBD1 (5 bases). CDR1 and CDR2 (germline): SGHNT, YYREEE (reference sequence). V gave up 0 bases and J gave up 4 bases, with 10 bases separating them. The CDR3 totals 14 residues.

The chain links TRBV18 to TRBJ2-5, with 15 bases matching TRBD2. V shed 4 bases, J shed 4 bases, and the junction held 13 bases outside the gene matches. Germline V gives CDR1 KGHSH, CDR2 LQKENI. This CDR3 is built from 19 residues. The CDR3 region has the DNA TGTGCCAGCTCACAACCGGGACTAGCGGGGGGACCGGCCGGAGAGACCCAGTACTTC. Amino acid sequence: CASSQPGLAGGPAGETQYF.

The chain recombines TRBV5-8 with TRBJ1-5, with D possibly matching TRBD1 (5 bases). The germline CDR1 and CDR2 sequences are SGHTS and YDEGEE. This CDR3 is 18 amino acids long. The V and J ends lost 1 base and 0 bases respectively, with 17 bases between them. The CDR3 bases are TGTGCCAGCAGCTTGAGGGGCAAGGTGTGGAATAGCAATCAGCCCCAGCATTTT. Encoded protein: CASSLRGKVWNSNQPQHF.

The chain couples TRBV28 to TRBJ1-3; no reliable D call. Germline CDR1 MDHEN, CDR2 SYDVKM. V was clipped by 7 bases and J by 0 bases, with 13 bases between them. The length of the CDR3 is 15 residues. The CDR3, as DNA: TGTGCCAGCAATCCCCCCGGGATCTCTGGAAACACCATATATTTT. Translated: CASNPPGISGNTIYF.

CDR3 protein: CASSFAGPTEAFF. In nucleotides, the CDR3 is TGTGCCAGCAGTTTCGCAGGTCCCACTGAAGCTTTCTTT. The chain has TRBV27 and TRBJ1-1; no clear D. V lost 3 bases and J 4 bases, leaving 9 bases between the germline ends. The CDR3 contains 13 residues. Germline V lookup: CDR1 MNHEY, CDR2 SMNVEV (reference sequence).

The rearrangement uses TRBV7-2 and TRBJ1-5; D not certain. CDR1 and CDR2 (germline): SGHTA, FQGNSA. V gave up 5 bases and J gave up 0 bases, with 11 bases separating them. CDR3 size: 15 residues. CDR3 in amino acids: CASSPGGSSNQPQHF. In DNA, the CDR3 is TGTGCCAGCAGCCCCGGAGGGAGTAGCAATCAGCCCCAGCATTTT. Looking up the rest from reference TRBV7-2 and TRBJ1-5 gives the full variable domain: GAGVSQSPSNKVTEKGKDVELRCDPISGHTALYWYRQSLGQGLEFLIYFQGNSAPDKSGLPSDRFSAERTGGSVSTLTIQRTQQEDSAVYLCASSPGGSSNQPQHFGDGTRLSIL.

V usage is TRBV4-1 and J usage is TRBJ2-3, with TRBD2 matching 11 bases. The CDR3 is made up of 16 amino acids. The germline V gene encodes CDR1 MGHRA and CDR2 YSYEKL. The trim removed 2 bases at V and 4 bases at J, leaving 5 bases unmatched. CDR3 loop: CASSQNGGLAADTQYF. Here the CDR3 DNA reads TGCGCCAGCAGCCAAAACGGGGGACTAGCGGCAGATACGCAGTATTTT.

The CDR3 bases are TGCGCCAGCAGCCGTAGTGAGGTGGCAGGGAAACAGCCCCAGCATTTT. Protein: CASSRSEVAGKQPQHF. The chain couples TRBV4-1 to TRBJ1-5; D perhaps matches TRBD1 (5 bases). The CDR3 runs 16 residues. Trimming pared 4 bases from V and 7 bases from J, leaving 20 bases between. Germline V gene sequence: CDR1 MGHRA, CDR2 YSYEKL.

The chain couples TRBV6-5 to TRBJ1-1; D unresolved. V was pared by 6 bases and J by 2 bases, with 10 bases between. The CDR3 is 13 amino acids. Germline CDR1 reads MNHEY; CDR2 reads SVGAGI. CDR3 loop: CASSRTRNTEAFF. The CDR3 region has the DNA TGTGCCAGCAGCCGAACCAGAAACACTGAAGCTTTCTTT.

This clone turned up a few times. This rearrangement joins TRBV11-3 to TRBJ1-4; D is ambiguous. Trimming took off 4 bases at V and 0 bases at J, with 21 bases between the two ends. The CDR3 loop spans 19 amino acids. CDR1 is SGHNT and CDR2 is YENEEA in the germline V gene. CDR3 sequence: CASSYHITGTTATNEKLFF. As DNA, the CDR3 is TGTGCCAGCAGCTACCACATAACGGGAACGACGGCAACTAATGAAAAACTGTTTTTT. Together with reference TRBV11-3 and TRBJ1-4, the CDR3 gives the full variable domain: EAGVVQSPRYKIIEKKQPVAFWCNPISGHNTLYWYLQNLGQGPELLIRYENEEAVDDSQLPKDRFSAERLKGVDSTLKIQPAELGDSAVYLCASSYHITGTTATNEKLFFGSGTQLSVL.

The chain carries TRBV7-6 and TRBJ2-7; 7 bases align to TRBD1. The CDR3 is made up of 14 amino acids. The germline CDR1 and CDR2 sequences are SGHVS and FNYEAQ. V shed 4 bases and J 2 bases; nucleotides not matched to a gene: 5. The CDR3 DNA follows: TGTGCCAGCAGCTCGATGACAGGGACCTACGAGCAGTACTTC. Its translation is CASSSMTGTYEQYF.